The entry that follows covers one T cell receptor (beta chain) sequence. These data belong to a study of blood T cell repertoires in COVID-19. Clones were sequenced by immunoSEQ multiplex PCR, and TCRdb holds only the in-frame ones, with some missing. The sample lists 110,000 to 150,000 clones, around 77% occurring once. The sequence derives from a man aged 45-60 years with active or convalescent COVID-19. Material for sequencing was peripheral blood.

CDR3 amino acids: CATTSGRLAGELFF. The CDR3 DNA reads as TGTGCCACCACTAGCGGGAGGTTGGCCGGGGAGCTGTTTTTT. This chain connects TRBV7-8 to TRBJ2-2, with 12 nucleotides matching TRBD2. This CDR3 comprises 14 residues. Trimming at V came to 10 bases and at J to 6 bases, leaving 6 bases not matched to a gene. Looked up from germline, CDR1 is SGHVS and CDR2 is FQNEAQ.